This T cell receptor (beta chain) was found in a study of blood T cell repertoires in COVID-19. Deletions cut 2 bases from V and 1 base from J, with 14 bases between. The CDR3 runs to 17 residues. From germline, CDR1 is KGHSH and CDR2 LQKENI. Seattle patients were enrolled while actively infected and followed longitudinally. The repertoire was sequenced with immunoSEQ multiplex PCR; TCRdb's copy has only in-frame clones and lacks some. The data show around 370,000 clones, roughly 90% seen once. Sequenced material: peripheral blood. The source is a woman aged 70-85 years with COVID-19, enrolled during active disease. The chain carries TRBV18 and TRBJ2-2; perhaps TRBD1 as D (6 bases). The CDR3 reads CASSPMGPGVNTGELFF. The DNA of the CDR3 is TGTGCCAGCTCACCAATGGGGCCAGGGGTGAACACCGGGGAGCTGTTTTTT.